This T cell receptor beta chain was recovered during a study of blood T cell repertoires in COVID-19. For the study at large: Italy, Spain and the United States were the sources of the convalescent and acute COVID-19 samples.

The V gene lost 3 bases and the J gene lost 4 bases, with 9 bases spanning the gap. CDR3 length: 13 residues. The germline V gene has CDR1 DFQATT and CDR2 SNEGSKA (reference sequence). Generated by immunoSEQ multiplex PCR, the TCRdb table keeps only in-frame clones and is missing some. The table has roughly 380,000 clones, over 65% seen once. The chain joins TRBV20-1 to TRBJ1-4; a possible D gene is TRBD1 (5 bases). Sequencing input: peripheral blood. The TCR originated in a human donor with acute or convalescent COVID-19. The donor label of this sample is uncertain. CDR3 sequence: CSASSQDNEKLFF. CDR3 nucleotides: TGCAGTGCTAGTTCACAGGATAATGAAAAACTGTTTTTT.